This paragraph covers one T cell receptor (beta chain) sequence. The data were obtained in a study of T-cell memory formation after mild COVID-19. A single record per CDR3 protein comes from TCRdb applying MiXCR to the 5' RACE reads. The sample holds 150,000 or so distinct CDR3 sequences, around a tenth seen once. V was pared by 2 bases and J by 2 bases, with 12 bases of the junction left unmatched. The CDR3 covers 18 residues. The germline gives CDR1 LGHNA, CDR2 YSLEER. The material sequenced was PBMCs or a T cell subset sorted from them (not recorded which). The gene calls are TRBV4-3 and TRBJ2-5, with 9 nucleotides matching TRBD2. The receptor was derived from a man younger than 35 who had mild COVID-19 (a few samples of this study predate the infection). Cell type and time point are not known. CDR3 nucleotides: TGCGCCAGCAGCCAAAGGACGGGAGCGGGGGGAATACAAGAGACCCAGTACTTC. Translating it yields CASSQRTGAGGIQETQYF.